One sample yielded the 14 T cell receptor beta chains listed below, sequenced in a study of T-cell reconstitution after alpha-beta-depleted transplantation in children. Researchers prepared the TCRbeta library using unique molecular identifiers, the study reports. TCRdb independently ran MiXCR on the PCR reads; one entry per CDR3 protein. The sample carries about 980,000 distinct CDR3 sequences, roughly 29% recorded once. The sequencing here drew on PBMCs, mostly from graft donor cells, taken 360 days after TCRalphabeta/CD19-depleted stem cell transplant. Source of these receptors: a boy less than two years old who had a stem cell transplant for SCID, so the T cells may come from the graft donor.

This clonotype was detected ten times or more. V gene TRBV5-1 combines with J gene TRBJ1-6, with D hard to call. The germline V gene has CDR1 SGHRS and CDR2 YFSETQ. The CDR3 spans 14 residues. Between the trimmed V and J ends, which lost 0 bases and 3 bases, there was a span of 4 bases. The CDR3 sequence: CASSLGSYNSPLHF. CDR3 DNA sequence: TGCGCCAGCAGCTTGGGCAGCTATAATTCACCCCTCCACTTT.

This clonotype was counted a few times. The CDR3 coding sequence is TGTGCCAGCAGTTTCTCGACAGGCGGGTTTTATGGCTACACCTTC. This translates into CASSFSTGGFYGYTF. This chain uses TRBV12-3 or TRBV12-4 with TRBJ1-2; a possible D gene is TRBD1 (6 bases). V lost 3 bases and J lost 5, with 16 bases in between. This CDR3 region has 15 residues.

The J gene is TRBJ2-7, the V gene TRBV28; possibly TRBD1 for D (6 bases). V was cut by 5 bases and J by 3 bases, with 14 bases left in between. CDR1 and CDR2 (germline): MDHEN, SYDVKM. The CDR3 consists of 14 residues. Written as DNA, the CDR3 is TGTGCCAGCAGTCACATCGGGACAATCTACGAGCAGTACTTC. Its translation is CASSHIGTIYEQYF.

V usage is TRBV4-1 and J usage is TRBJ2-1; 7 nucleotides align to TRBD2. V lost 2 bases to trimming and J lost 3 bases; unmatched junction nucleotides: 7. Germline assignment: CDR1 MGHRA and CDR2 YSYEKL. This CDR3 spans 16 amino acids. In DNA, the CDR3 is TGCGCCAGCAGCCAATTGGGGAGGGCGATCTACAATGAGCAGTTCTTC. This codes for CASSQLGRAIYNEQFF.

There are a few counts of this clonotype. The genes are TRBV5-1 and TRBJ1-5, with 8 nucleotides matching TRBD1. Germline V lookup: CDR1 SGHRS, CDR2 YFSETQ. The trim removed 4 bases at V and 7 bases at J, leaving 13 bases unmatched. CDR3 size: 16 residues. The CDR3 spells CASSPGPGQEGQPQHF. The DNA of the CDR3 is TGCGCCAGCAGCCCCGGACCGGGACAGGAGGGCCAGCCCCAGCATTTT.

This clonotype has more than one count but fewer than ten. The chain is built from TRBV28 and TRBJ2-2, with a weak D call TRBD2 (5 bases). V lost 2 bases, J lost 4 bases, and 14 bases lay in between. Germline V CDR1 and CDR2: MDHEN, SYDVKM. CDR3 length: 16 residues. In nucleotides, the CDR3 is TGTGCCAGCAGTTTAGTCGGGGAGAAGATCACCGGGGAGCTGTTTTTT. Its protein is CASSLVGEKITGELFF.

V is TRBV12-3 or TRBV12-4 and J is TRBJ2-5; a weak D match, TRBD1 (5 bases). This CDR3 is built from 11 residues. V lost 5 bases and J 7 bases, leaving 8 bases between the germline ends. The CDR3 DNA reads TGTGCCAGCAGTGCCACAGGGACCCAGTACTTC. It encodes CASSATGTQYF.

The gene calls are TRBV20-1 and TRBJ2-3; TRBD2 aligns across 10 bases. This CDR3 has 18 amino acids. The ends lost 1 base at V and 1 base at J; junction bases unmatched: 11. Germline lookup yields CDR1 DFQATT and CDR2 SNEGSKA (reference sequence). CDR3 DNA: TGCAGTGCTAGAGGGCCTCGGTCTAGCGGGGGCCGCACAGATACGCAGTATTTT. It encodes CSARGPRSSGGRTDTQYF.

V is TRBV12-3 or TRBV12-4 and J is TRBJ1-2; D remains unclear. V dropped 7 bases and J dropped 9 bases, with 12 bases sitting between them. This CDR3 region has 11 residues. CDR3 bases: TGTGCCAGCACCCGGGGTAGTAGCTACACCTTC. Amino acids: CASTRGSSYTF.

The chain couples TRBV6-1 to TRBJ2-3, with TRBD2 identical over 10 bases. CDR1 and CDR2 (germline): MNHNS, SASEGT. V lost 7 bases and J lost 11; bases outside the gene matches: 12. This CDR3 comprises 14 residues. In nucleotides, the CDR3 is TGTGCCAGCACCATCGGCCATGAGCGGGGGGGGCAGTATTTT. Amino acids: CASTIGHERGGQYF.

The chain carries TRBV12-3 or TRBV12-4 and TRBJ2-7; D gene uncertain. The CDR3 is 13 residues long. V lost 3 bases to trimming and J lost 4 bases, with 10 bases between them. Here the CDR3 reads CASSFSFGYEQYF. For the CDR3, the DNA is TGTGCCAGCAGTTTTTCCTTTGGTTACGAGCAGTACTTC.

This clonotype was observed a single time. The chain has TRBV20-1 and TRBJ2-3; possible D gene TRBD2, 7 bases. The germline V gene has CDR1 DFQATT and CDR2 SNEGSKA (reference sequence). The V and J ends lost 5 bases and 4 bases respectively, with 19 bases between them. The CDR3 length is 15 residues. In nucleotides, the CDR3 is TGCAGTGCTCCTCGGGGGGCCCGGGGGGCAGATACGCAGTATTTT. This codes for CSAPRGARGADTQYF.

The chain joins TRBV28 to TRBJ2-3, with 8 bases matching TRBD1. Germline V gene data show CDR1 as MDHEN and CDR2 as SYDVKM. The CDR3 totals 17 residues. V shed 6 bases, J shed 4 bases, and the junction held 15 bases outside the gene matches. The CDR3 sequence is CASSQGTGGWVADTQYF. CDR3 sequence (DNA): TGTGCCAGCAGCCAAGGGACAGGTGGTTGGGTAGCAGATACGCAGTATTTT.

The rearrangement joins TRBV5-5 to TRBJ1-1; D is perhaps TRBD1 (5 bases). Trimming cost V 0 bases and J 0 bases, with 12 bases left between them. CDR3 size: 16 residues. CDR1 and CDR2 from the germline V gene are SGHKS and YYEKEE (reference sequence). The CDR3 loop is CASSLGQILMNTEAFF. In DNA form, the CDR3 reads TGTGCCAGCAGCTTGGGACAGATACTCATGAACACTGAAGCTTTCTTT.